This is a list of T cell receptor beta chains from one sample in a study of yellow fever vaccine responses in identical twins. TCRdb reprocessed the RT-PCR reads via MiXCR and lists one record per CDR3 protein. The sample yields 14,000 or so distinct CDR3 sequences, around 84% seen once. The sequencing here drew on T cells from blood (PBMCs), unsorted or a sorted subset (not recorded which), taken before or after yellow fever vaccination (not recorded which). All receptors come from a woman aged 18 to 35 who received the yellow fever vaccine. Each CDR3 is given with its conserved first and last residue.

j_gene: TRBJ1-1; v_gene: TRBV19; CDR3aa: CASSIAGQGRNTEAFF
j_gene: TRBJ2-3; v_gene: TRBV2; CDR3aa: CASSYRTDTQYF
j_gene: TRBJ2-1; v_gene: TRBV10-1; CDR3aa: CASSEFGWASGKDEQFF
j_gene: TRBJ1-1; v_gene: TRBV18; CDR3aa: CASSPGTGGVKTEAFF
j_gene: TRBJ1-5; v_gene: TRBV20-1; CDR3aa: CSASDWGRSNQPQHF
j_gene: TRBJ1-2; v_gene: TRBV19; CDR3aa: CASSSGGSGYTF
j_gene: TRBJ2-1; v_gene: TRBV20-1; CDR3aa: CSARDGGKEDEQFF
j_gene: TRBJ2-1; v_gene: TRBV11-1; CDR3aa: CASSPASGIMNEQFF
j_gene: TRBJ2-1; v_gene: TRBV13; CDR3aa: CASSLRDKDNEQFF
j_gene: TRBJ2-3; v_gene: TRBV29-1; CDR3aa: CSADTLTGTDTQYF
j_gene: TRBJ2-7; v_gene: TRBV2; CDR3aa: CASRVRTNYEQYF
j_gene: TRBJ1-5; v_gene: TRBV2; CDR3aa: CASSGEGGGNQPQHF
j_gene: TRBJ2-3; v_gene: TRBV7-3; CDR3aa: CASSLAYTDTQYF
j_gene: TRBJ2-5; v_gene: TRBV11-3; CDR3aa: CASSLYEQSYQETQYF
j_gene: TRBJ1-5; v_gene: TRBV3-1; CDR3aa: CASSRTGDSKQPQHF
j_gene: TRBJ1-5; v_gene: TRBV7-3; CDR3aa: CASSFDWNQPQHF